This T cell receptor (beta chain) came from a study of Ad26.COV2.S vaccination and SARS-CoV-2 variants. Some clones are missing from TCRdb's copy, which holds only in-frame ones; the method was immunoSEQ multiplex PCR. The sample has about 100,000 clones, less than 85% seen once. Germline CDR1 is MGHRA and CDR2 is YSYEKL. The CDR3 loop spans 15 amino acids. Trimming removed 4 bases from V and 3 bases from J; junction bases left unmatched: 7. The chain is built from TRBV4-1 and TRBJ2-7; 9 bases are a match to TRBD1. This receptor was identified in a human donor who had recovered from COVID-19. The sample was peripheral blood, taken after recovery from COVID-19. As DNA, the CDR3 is TGCGCCAGCAGCCCCAGCGGGACAGGGTTCTACGAGCAGTACTTC. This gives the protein CASSPSGTGFYEQYF.